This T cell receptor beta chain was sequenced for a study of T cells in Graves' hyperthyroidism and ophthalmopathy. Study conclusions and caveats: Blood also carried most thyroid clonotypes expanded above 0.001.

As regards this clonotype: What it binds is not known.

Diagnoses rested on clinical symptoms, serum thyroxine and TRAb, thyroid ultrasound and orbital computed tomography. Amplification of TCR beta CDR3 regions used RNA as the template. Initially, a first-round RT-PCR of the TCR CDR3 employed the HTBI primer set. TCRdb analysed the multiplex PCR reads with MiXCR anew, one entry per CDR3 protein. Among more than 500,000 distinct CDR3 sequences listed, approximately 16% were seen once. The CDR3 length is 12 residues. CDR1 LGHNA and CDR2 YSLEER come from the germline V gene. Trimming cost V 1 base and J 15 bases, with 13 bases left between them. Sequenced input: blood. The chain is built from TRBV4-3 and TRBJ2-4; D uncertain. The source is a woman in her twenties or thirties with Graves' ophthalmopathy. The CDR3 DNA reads TGCGCCAGCAGCCAAGGGGAAAACAGACTGTACTTC. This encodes CASSQGENRLYF.